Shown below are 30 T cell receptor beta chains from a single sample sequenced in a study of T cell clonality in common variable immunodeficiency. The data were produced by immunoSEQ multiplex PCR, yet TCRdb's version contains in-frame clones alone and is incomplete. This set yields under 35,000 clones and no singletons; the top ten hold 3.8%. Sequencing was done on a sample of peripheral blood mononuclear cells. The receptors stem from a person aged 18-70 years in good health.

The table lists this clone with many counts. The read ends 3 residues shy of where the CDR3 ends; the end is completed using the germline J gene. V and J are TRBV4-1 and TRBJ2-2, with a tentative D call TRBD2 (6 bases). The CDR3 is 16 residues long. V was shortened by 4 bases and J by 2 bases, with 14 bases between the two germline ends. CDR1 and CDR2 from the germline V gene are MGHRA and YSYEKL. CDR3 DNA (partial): TGCGCCAGCAGCCGTAGCGGACTCGTAAACACCGGGGAG. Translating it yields CASSRSGLVNTGE. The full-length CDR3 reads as CASSRSGLVNTGELFF.

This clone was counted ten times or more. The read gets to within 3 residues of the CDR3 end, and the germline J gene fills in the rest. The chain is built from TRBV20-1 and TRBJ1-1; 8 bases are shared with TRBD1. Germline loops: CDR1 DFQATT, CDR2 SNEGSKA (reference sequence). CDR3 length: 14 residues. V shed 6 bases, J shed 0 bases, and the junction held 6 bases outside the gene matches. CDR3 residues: CSAASGGMNTEAFF. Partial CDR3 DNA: TGCAGTGCGGCCTCAGGGGGCATGAACACTGAA.

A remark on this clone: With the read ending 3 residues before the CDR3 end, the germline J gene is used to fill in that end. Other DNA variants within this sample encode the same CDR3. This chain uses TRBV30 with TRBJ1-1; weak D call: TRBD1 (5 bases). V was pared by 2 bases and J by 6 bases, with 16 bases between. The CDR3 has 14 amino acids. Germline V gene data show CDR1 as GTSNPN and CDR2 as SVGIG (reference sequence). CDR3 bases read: TGTGCCTGGAGTAAGGAGCAGGGCGGCGCTGAA. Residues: CAWSKEQGGAE. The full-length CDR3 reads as CAWSKEQGGAEAFF.

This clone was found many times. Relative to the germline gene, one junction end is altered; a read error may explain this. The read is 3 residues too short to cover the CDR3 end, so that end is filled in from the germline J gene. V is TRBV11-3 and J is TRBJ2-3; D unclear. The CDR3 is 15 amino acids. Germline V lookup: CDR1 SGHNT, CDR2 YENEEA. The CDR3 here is CASSSDPSASDAQYF. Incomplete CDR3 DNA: TGTGCCAGCAGCTCTGATCCATCAGCGTCAGATGCG.

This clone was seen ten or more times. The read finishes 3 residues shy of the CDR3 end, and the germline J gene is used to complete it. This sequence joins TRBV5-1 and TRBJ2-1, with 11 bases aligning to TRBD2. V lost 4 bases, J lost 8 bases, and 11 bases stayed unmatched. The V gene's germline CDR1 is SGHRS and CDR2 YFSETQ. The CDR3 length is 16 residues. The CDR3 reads CASSGTSGGSGDEQFF. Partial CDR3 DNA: TGCGCCAGCAGCGGCACTAGCGGGGGTTCGGGCGATGAG.

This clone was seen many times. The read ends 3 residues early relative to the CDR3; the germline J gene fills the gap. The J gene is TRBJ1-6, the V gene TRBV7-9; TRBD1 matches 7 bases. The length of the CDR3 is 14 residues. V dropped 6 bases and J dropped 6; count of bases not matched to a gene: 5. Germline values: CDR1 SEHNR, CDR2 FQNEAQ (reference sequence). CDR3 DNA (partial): TGTGCCAGCAGGGGTGCAGGGGGTAATTCACCC. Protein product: CASRGAGGNSP. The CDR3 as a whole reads CASRGAGGNSPLHF.

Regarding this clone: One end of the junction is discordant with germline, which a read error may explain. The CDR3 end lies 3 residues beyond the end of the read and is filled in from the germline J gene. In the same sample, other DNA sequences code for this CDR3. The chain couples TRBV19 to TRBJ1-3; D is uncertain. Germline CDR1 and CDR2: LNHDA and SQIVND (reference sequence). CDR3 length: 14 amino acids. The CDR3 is CASIPGHSGNTIYF. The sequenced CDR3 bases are TGTGCCAGTATCCCAGGTCACTCTGGAAACACA.

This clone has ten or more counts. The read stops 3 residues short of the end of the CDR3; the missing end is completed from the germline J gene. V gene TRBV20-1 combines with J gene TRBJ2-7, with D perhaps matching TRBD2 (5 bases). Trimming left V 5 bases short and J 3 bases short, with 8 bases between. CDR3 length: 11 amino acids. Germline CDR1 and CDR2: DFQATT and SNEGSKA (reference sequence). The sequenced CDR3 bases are TGCAGTGCTTACGGGGTCTACGAG. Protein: CSAYGVYE. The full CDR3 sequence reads CSAYGVYEQYF.

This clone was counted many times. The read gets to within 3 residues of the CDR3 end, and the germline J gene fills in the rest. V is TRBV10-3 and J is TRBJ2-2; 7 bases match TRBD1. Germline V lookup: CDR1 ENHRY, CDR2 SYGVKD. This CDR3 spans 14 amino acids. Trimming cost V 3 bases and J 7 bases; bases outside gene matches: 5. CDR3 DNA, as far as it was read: TGTGCCATCAGTGAACAGGGGTCGGGCGGGGAG. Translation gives CAISEQGSGGE. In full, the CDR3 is CAISEQGSGGELFF.

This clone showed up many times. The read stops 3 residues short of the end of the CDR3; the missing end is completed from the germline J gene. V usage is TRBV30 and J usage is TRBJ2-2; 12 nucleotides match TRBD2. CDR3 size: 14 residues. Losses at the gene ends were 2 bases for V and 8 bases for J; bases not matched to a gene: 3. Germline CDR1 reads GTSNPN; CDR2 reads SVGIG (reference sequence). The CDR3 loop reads CAWSRLAGAGELFF. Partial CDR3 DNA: TGTGCCTGGAGTAGACTAGCGGGGGCTGGGGAG. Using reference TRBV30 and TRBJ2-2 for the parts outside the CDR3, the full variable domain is SQTIHQWPATLVQPVGSPLSLECTVEGTSNPNLYWYRQAAGRGLQLLFYSVGIGQISSEVPQNLSASRPQDRQFILSSKKLLLSDSGFYLCAWSRLAGAGELFFGEGSRLTVL.

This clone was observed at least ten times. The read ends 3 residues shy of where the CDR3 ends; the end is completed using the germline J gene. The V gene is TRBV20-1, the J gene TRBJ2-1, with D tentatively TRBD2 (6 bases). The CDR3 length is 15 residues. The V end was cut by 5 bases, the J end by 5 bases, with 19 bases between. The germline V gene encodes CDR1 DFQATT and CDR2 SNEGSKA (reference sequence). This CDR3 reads CSARPVQAGNNEQFF. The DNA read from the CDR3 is TGCAGTGCTCGCCCAGTGCAGGCGGGGAACAATGAG.

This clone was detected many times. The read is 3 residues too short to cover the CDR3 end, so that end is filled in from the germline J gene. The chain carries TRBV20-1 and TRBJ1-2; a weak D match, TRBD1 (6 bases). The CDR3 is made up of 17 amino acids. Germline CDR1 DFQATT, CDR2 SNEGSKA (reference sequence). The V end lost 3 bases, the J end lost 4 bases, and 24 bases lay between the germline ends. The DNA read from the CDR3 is TGCAGTGCTAGTTCCTCCCCGGGGGGCGGAAGAGGCTATGGC. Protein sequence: CSASSSPGGGRGYG. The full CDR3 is CSASSSPGGGRGYGYTF.

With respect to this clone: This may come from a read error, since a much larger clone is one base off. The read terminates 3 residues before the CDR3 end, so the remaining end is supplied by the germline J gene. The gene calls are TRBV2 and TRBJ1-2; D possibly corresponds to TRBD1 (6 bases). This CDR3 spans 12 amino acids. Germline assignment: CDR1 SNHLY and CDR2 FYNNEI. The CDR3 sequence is CASGGARETYTF. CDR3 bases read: TGTGCCAGCGGGGGGGCGCGGGAGACC.

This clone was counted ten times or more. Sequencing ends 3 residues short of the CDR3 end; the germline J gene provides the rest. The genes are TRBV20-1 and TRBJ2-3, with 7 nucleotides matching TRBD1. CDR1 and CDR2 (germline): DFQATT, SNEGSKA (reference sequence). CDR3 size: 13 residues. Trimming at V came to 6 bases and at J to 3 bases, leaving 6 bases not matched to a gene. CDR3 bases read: TGCAGTGCACCGAGACAGGGTACAGATACG. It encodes CSAPRQGTDT. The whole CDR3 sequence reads CSAPRQGTDTQYF.

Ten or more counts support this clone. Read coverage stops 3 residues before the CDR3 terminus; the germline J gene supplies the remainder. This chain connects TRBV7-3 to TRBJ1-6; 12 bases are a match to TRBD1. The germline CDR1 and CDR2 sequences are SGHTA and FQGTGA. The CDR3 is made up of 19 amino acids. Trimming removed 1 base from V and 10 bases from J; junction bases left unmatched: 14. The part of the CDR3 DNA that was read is TGTGCCAGCAGCTTAAGAGGGGCGGGGGGACAGGGGGCGATCTCACCC. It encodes CASSLRGAGGQGAISP. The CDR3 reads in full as CASSLRGAGGQGAISPLHF.

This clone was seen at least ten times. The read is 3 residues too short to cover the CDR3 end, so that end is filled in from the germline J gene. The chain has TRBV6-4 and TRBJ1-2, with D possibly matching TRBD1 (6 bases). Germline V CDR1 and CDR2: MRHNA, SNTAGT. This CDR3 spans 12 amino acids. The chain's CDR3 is CATQDRNGGYTF. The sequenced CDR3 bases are TGTGCCACCCAAGACAGGAATGGCGGC.

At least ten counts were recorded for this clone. The CDR3 spells CSASRDRRFYEQYF. The part of the CDR3 DNA that was read is TGCAGTGCCAGCCGGGACAGGAGATTTTACGAG. J is TRBJ2-7 and V is TRBV20-1; 8 nucleotides match TRBD1. The CDR3 end is not reached by the read, which stops 3 residues before it; the germline J gene fills it in. J gave up 4 bases and V 6 bases, and 11 bases lay outside the gene matches. CDR3 length: 14 residues. Germline assignment: CDR1 DFQATT and CDR2 SNEGSKA (reference sequence).

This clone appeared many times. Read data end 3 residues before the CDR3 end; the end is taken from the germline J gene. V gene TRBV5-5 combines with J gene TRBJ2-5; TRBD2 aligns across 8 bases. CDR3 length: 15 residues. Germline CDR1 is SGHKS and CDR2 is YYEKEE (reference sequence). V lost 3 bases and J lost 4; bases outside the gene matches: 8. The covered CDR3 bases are TGTGCCAGCAGCTCCGGTCCGCTAGCGGGAGAGACC. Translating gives CASSSGPLAGET. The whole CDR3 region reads CASSSGPLAGETQYF.

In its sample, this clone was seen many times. The CDR3 DNA, read in part, is TGCAGTGCGGTGACTGGACTAGGTTACTACGAG. Protein product: CSAVTGLGYYE. The CDR3, in full, reads CSAVTGLGYYEQYF. This chain connects TRBV20-1 to TRBJ2-7, with 7 bases fitting TRBD2. The observed sequence ends 3 residues before the CDR3 terminus, with the missing tail filled in from the germline J gene. CDR1 and CDR2 (germline): DFQATT, SNEGSKA (reference sequence). The CDR3 runs to 14 residues. The junction had 11 bases not matched to a gene; V was cut back by 6 bases and J by 3 bases.

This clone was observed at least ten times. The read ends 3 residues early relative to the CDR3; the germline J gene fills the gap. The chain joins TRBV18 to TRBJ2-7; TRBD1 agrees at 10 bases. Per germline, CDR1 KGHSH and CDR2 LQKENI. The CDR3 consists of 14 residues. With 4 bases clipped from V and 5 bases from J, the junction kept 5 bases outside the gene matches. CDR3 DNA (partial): TGTGCCAGCTCACTCGGGACAGGGGCCGACGAG. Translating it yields CASSLGTGADE. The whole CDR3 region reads CASSLGTGADEQYF.

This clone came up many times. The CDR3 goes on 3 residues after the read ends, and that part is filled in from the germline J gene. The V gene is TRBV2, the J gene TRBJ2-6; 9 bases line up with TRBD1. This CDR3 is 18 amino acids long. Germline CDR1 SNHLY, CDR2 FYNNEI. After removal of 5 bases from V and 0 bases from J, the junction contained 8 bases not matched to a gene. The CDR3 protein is CASSPTGGPPSGANVLTF. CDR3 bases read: TGTGCCAGCAGTCCGACAGGGGGTCCACCCTCTGGGGCCAACGTC.

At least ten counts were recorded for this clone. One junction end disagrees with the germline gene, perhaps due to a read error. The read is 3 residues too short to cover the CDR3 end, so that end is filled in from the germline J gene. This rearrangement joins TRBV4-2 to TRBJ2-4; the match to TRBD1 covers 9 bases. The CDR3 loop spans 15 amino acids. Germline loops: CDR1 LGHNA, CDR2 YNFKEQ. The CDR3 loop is CASSKEEGQGNIQYF. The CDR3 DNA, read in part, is TGTGCCAGCAGCAAAGAGGAGGGACAGGGAAACATT.

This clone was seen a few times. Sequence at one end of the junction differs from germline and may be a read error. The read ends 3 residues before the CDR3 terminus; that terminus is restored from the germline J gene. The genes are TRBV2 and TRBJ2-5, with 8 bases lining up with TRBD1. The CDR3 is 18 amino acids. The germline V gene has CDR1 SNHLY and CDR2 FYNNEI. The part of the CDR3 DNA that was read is TGTGTCAGCAGTGAAGGCCCGCCGACAGGGGTTTACGAAGAGACC. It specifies CVSSEGPPTGVYEET. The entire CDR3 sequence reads CVSSEGPPTGVYEETQYF.

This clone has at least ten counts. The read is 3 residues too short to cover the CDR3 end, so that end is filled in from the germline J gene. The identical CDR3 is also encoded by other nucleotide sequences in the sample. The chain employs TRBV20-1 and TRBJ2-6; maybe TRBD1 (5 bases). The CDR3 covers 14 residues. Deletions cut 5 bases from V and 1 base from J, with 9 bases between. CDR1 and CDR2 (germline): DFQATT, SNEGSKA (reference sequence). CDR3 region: CSARDSSGANVLTF. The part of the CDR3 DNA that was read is TGCAGTGCTCGTGACAGTTCTGGGGCCAACGTC.

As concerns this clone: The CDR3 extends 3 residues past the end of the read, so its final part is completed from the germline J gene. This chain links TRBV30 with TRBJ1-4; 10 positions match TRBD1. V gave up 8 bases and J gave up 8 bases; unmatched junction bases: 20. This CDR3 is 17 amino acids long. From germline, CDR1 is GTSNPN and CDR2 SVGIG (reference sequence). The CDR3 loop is CARTTSRTGGTEEKLFF. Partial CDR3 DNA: TGTGCCAGGACCACCTCAAGGACAGGGGGAACGGAAGAAAAA.

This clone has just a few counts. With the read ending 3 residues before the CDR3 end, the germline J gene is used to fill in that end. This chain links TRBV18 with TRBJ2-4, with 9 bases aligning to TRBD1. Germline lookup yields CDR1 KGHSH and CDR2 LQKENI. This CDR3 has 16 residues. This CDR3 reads CASSSIGTGINYGQYF. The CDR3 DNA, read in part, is TGTGCCAGCTCATCCATCGGGACAGGGATAAACTATGGT.

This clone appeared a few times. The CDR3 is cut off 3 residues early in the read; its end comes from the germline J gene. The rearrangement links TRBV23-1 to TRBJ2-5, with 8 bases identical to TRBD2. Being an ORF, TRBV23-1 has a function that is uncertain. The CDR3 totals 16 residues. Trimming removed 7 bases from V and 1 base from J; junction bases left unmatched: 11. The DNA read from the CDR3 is TGCGCCAGCAACTCCACCCGGGGGGGGTGCCAAGAGACC. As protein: CASNSTRGGCQET. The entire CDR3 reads CASNSTRGGCQETQYF.

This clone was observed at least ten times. The CDR3 bases that were read are TGCAGTGCAAGGACTAGCGGGGGGTCCCCCTCCTACAATGAG. As protein: CSARTSGGSPSYNE. The CDR3, in full, reads CSARTSGGSPSYNEQFF. The rearrangement links TRBV20-1 to TRBJ2-1, with 14 bases matching TRBD2. The CDR3 extends 3 residues past the end of the read, so its final part is completed from the germline J gene. The length of the CDR3 is 17 residues. Per germline, CDR1 DFQATT and CDR2 SNEGSKA (reference sequence). V dropped 6 bases and J dropped 0; count of bases not matched to a gene: 7.

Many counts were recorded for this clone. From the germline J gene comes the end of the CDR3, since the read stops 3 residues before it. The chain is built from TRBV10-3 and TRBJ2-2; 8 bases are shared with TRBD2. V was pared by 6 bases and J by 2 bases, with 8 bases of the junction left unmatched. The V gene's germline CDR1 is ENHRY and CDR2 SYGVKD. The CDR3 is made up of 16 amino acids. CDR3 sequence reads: CAIRDGGASNTGELFF. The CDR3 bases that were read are TGTGCCATCAGGGACGGGGGGGCTTCCAACACCGGGGAG.

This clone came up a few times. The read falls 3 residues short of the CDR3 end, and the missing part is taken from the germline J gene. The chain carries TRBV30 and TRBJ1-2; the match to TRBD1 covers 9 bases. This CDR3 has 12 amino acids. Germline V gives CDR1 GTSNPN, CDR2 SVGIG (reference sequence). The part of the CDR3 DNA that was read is TGTGCCTGGAGCCAGGACAGGGGCGAC. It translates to CAWSQDRGD. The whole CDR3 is CAWSQDRGDYTF.